The 26 T cell receptor beta chains below all came from one sample that was sequenced in a study of human T cells and chemical hapten exposure. TCRdb redid the calling of the RACE reads with MiXCR, one entry per CDR3 protein. The sample lists roughly 130,000 distinct CDR3 sequences, around 11% occurring once. Time point described: patch test 3, about 24 weeks after DPC sensitization. The sample's treatment: therapeutic diphenylcyclopropenone sensitization with weekly scalp DPC. Sample: whole blood, taken in connection with sensitization to the hapten diphenylcyclopropenone (DPC). The source of these receptors is a woman aged 50 to 65 with alopecia areata. Some clones in this sample may be carry-over from other donors' samples.

This clonotype has at least ten counts. CDR3 in amino acids: CAWSVRVPYEQYF. The CDR3 nucleotides are TGTGCCTGGAGTGTAAGGGTTCCCTACGAGCAGTACTTC. V gene TRBV30 combines with J gene TRBJ2-7; D unresolved. V was trimmed by 0 bases and J by 2 bases, leaving 8 bases between them. Germline loops: CDR1 GTSNPN, CDR2 SVGIG (reference sequence). The CDR3 totals 13 residues.

The table lists this clonotype with a few counts. This CDR3 reads CASSPWGGGEEQYF. In DNA form, the CDR3 reads TGTGCCAGCAGCCCATGGGGAGGCGGTGAGGAGCAGTACTTC. The rearrangement links TRBV3-1 to TRBJ2-7, with D possibly being TRBD2 (6 bases). CDR1 is LGHDT and CDR2 is YNNKEL in the germline V gene (reference sequence). This CDR3 comprises 14 residues. V was shortened by 4 bases and J by 7 bases, with 17 bases between the two germline ends.

This clonotype was seen repeatedly, ten times or more. The chain couples TRBV12-3 or TRBV12-4 to TRBJ2-2; D gene ambiguous. The V end lost 9 bases, the J end lost 2 bases, and 10 bases lay between the germline ends. The CDR3 consists of 13 residues. The CDR3 DNA is TGTGCCAGTCTCAGAGGAAACACCGGGGAGCTGTTTTTT. Its protein product is CASLRGNTGELFF.

This clonotype was found a few times. The chain couples TRBV20-1 to TRBJ2-5, with TRBD2 as a possible D gene (7 bases). The CDR3 runs to 14 residues. Per the germline V gene, CDR1 is DFQATT and CDR2 is SNEGSKA (reference sequence). The V end lost 0 bases, the J end lost 4 bases, and 12 bases lay between the germline ends. In nucleotides, the CDR3 is TGCAGTGCTAGAGACTGGGGGGGCCGAGAGACCCAGTACTTC. Amino acids: CSARDWGGRETQYF.

This clonotype was found a few times. The rearrangement links TRBV12-3 or TRBV12-4 to TRBJ2-5; either TRBD1 or TRBD2 may fit D (7 bases each). V was shortened by 7 bases and J by 1 base, with 16 bases between the two germline ends. CDR3 size: 15 residues. CDR3 protein: CASTPTGTIQETQYF. The CDR3 bases are TGTGCCAGCACCCCGACAGGGACTATCCAAGAGACCCAGTACTTC.

Concerning this clonotype: A much larger clonotype is one base distant, so this may be a read error. The CDR3 here is CASSQLEGASDIQYF. CDR3 DNA: TGCGCCAGCAGCCAGCTAGAGGGGGCCTCGGACATTCAGTACTTC. The gene calls are TRBV4-1 and TRBJ2-4; 7 bases map to TRBD1. The germline V gene encodes CDR1 MGHRA and CDR2 YSYEKL. The V segment lost 3 bases and the J segment 8 bases; nucleotides outside the gene matches: 10. This CDR3 comprises 15 residues.

This clonotype occurred a few times. The chain is built from TRBV29-1 and TRBJ1-1; tentative D call: TRBD1 (6 bases). Germline CDR1 SQVTM, CDR2 ANQGSEA. The CDR3 is 15 residues long. V was clipped by 2 bases and J by 4 bases, with 17 bases between them. In DNA, the CDR3 is TGCAGCGTTGAAACACCTCAAACAGGGAGCACTGAAGCTTTCTTT. This gives the protein CSVETPQTGSTEAFF.

This clonotype was recorded at least ten times. The V and J genes are TRBV20-1 and TRBJ2-1; the match to TRBD1 covers 8 bases. Unmatched junction bases numbered 6, after V lost 3 bases and J lost 5 bases. Germline CDR1 reads DFQATT; CDR2 reads SNEGSKA (reference sequence). The CDR3 sequence is 14 residues long. This CDR3 reads CSARAWTGNNEQFF. CDR3 coding DNA: TGCAGTGCTAGGGCTTGGACAGGGAACAATGAGCAGTTCTTC.

This clonotype was observed at least ten times. V usage is TRBV20-1 and J usage is TRBJ2-7; no firm D call. Germline CDR1 and CDR2: DFQATT and SNEGSKA (reference sequence). V dropped 3 bases and J dropped 2 bases, with 14 bases sitting between them. The CDR3 extends over 14 amino acids. CDR3 in amino acids: CSASGRTPPYEQYF. The CDR3 DNA follows: TGCAGTGCTAGCGGCAGGACCCCCCCCTACGAGCAGTACTTC.

The rearrangement uses TRBV5-1 and TRBJ2-7; D ambiguous. The germline V gene encodes CDR1 SGHRS and CDR2 YFSETQ. This CDR3 region has 15 residues. V was trimmed by 4 bases and J by 1 base, leaving 15 bases between them. CDR3 region: CASSPHKFRSYEQYF. The CDR3 bases are TGCGCCAGCAGCCCCCACAAATTTAGGTCCTACGAGCAGTACTTC.

This clonotype came up a few times. The J gene is TRBJ1-5, the V gene TRBV20-1, with TRBD1 as a possible D gene (5 bases). The CDR3 is 13 amino acids. Germline values: CDR1 DFQATT, CDR2 SNEGSKA (reference sequence). Trimming removed 3 bases at V and 4 bases at J, with 10 bases between. The CDR3 here is CSASRDPNQPQHF. CDR3 nucleotides: TGCAGTGCTAGCCGGGACCCTAATCAGCCCCAGCATTTT.

This clonotype appeared many times. The chain couples TRBV27 to TRBJ1-5; weak D call: TRBD1 (5 bases). The CDR3 consists of 13 residues. V lost 6 bases and J 3 bases, leaving 9 bases between the germline ends. The germline CDR1 and CDR2 sequences are MNHEY and SMNVEV (reference sequence). DNA for the CDR3: TGTGCCAGCAGGGACACCTTCAATCAGCCCCAGCATTTT. Encoded protein: CASRDTFNQPQHF.

This clonotype was observed a few times. CDR3 region: CASSLGGNYGYTF. The DNA for the CDR3 is TGTGCCAGCAGTTTAGGGGGAAACTATGGCTACACCTTC. The chain has TRBV28 and TRBJ1-2; D might be TRBD1 (5 bases). This CDR3 contains 13 residues. CDR1 is MDHEN and CDR2 is SYDVKM in the germline V gene. The V end was cut by 2 bases, the J end by 2 bases, with 6 bases between.

This clonotype was seen only a few times. The rearrangement joins TRBV28 to TRBJ1-1; weak D call: TRBD1 (5 bases). Trimming pared 6 bases from V and 5 bases from J, leaving 19 bases between. CDR3 length: 15 amino acids. Germline V gives CDR1 MDHEN, CDR2 SYDVKM. The CDR3 DNA is TGTGCCAGCAGAACTGGAGGGGCGTTGGGGACTGAAGCTTTCTTT. It codes for CASRTGGALGTEAFF.

This chain uses TRBV28 with TRBJ1-5, with D perhaps TRBD1 (5 bases). The germline gives CDR1 MDHEN, CDR2 SYDVKM. V lost 4 bases, J lost 4 bases, and 14 bases lay in between. This CDR3 has 15 residues. CDR3 coding DNA: TGTGCCAGCAGTTCCCTCGACAGTCTTAATCAGCCCCAGCATTTT. Protein: CASSSLDSLNQPQHF.

This chain connects TRBV7-9 to TRBJ2-2; tentatively, D is TRBD1 (6 bases). The CDR3 covers 15 residues. CDR1 and CDR2 from the germline V gene are SEHNR and FQNEAQ (reference sequence). The V end was cut by 1 base, the J end by 1 base, with 7 bases between. CDR3 loop: CASSLGGQNTGELFF. CDR3 sequence (DNA): TGTGCCAGCAGCTTAGGGGGACAGAACACCGGGGAGCTGTTTTTT.

This clonotype was counted between two and nine times. The chain couples TRBV27 to TRBJ2-4; TRBD2 might be the D (6 bases). The CDR3 consists of 13 residues. V was shortened by 3 bases and J by 9 bases, with 12 bases between the two germline ends. Germline CDR1 MNHEY, CDR2 SMNVEV (reference sequence). The CDR3 DNA follows: TGTGCCAGCAGTTTTACCGCGGGGAGCATTCAGTACTTC. This translates into CASSFTAGSIQYF.

This clonotype turned up a few times. This rearrangement joins TRBV25-1 to TRBJ2-3, with 9 nucleotides matching TRBD2. The V gene's germline CDR1 is MGHDK and CDR2 SYGVNS. This CDR3 has 15 residues. Losses at the gene ends were 6 bases for V and 3 bases for J; bases not matched to a gene: 7. The CDR3 DNA follows: TGTGCCAGCAGCGTGGCGGGAGGGCGAACAGATACGCAGTATTTT. Its translation is CASSVAGGRTDTQYF.

The V gene is TRBV27, the J gene TRBJ1-2; a possible D gene is TRBD1 (6 bases). The CDR3 runs 15 residues. CDR1 MNHEY and CDR2 SMNVEV come from the germline V gene (reference sequence). V gave up 4 bases and J gave up 7 bases, with 19 bases separating them. The DNA of the CDR3 is TGTGCCAGCAGTTCGGGGTTAGGGGGGGCCGGTGGCTACACCTTC. Translating gives CASSSGLGGAGGYTF.

The table lists this clonotype with many counts. The rearrangement links TRBV4-3 to TRBJ2-7, with 7 bases aligning to TRBD1. The J segment lost 2 bases and the V segment lost 4 bases, leaving 8 bases of the junction unmatched. CDR3 length: 15 amino acids. The germline CDR1 and CDR2 sequences are LGHNA and YSLEER. CDR3 loop: CASSPTGAQTYEQYF. CDR3 in DNA: TGCGCCAGCAGCCCCACAGGGGCGCAGACCTACGAGCAGTACTTC.

This clonotype came up a few times. The chain recombines TRBV20-1 with TRBJ2-3; TRBD1 might be the D (6 bases). Trimming shortened V by 0 bases and J by 6 bases, and 16 bases separated the two germline ends. CDR3 length equals 15 residues. Per the germline V gene, CDR1 is DFQATT and CDR2 is SNEGSKA (reference sequence). This chain's CDR3 is CSARDRPGAGDTQYF. For the CDR3, the DNA is TGCAGTGCTAGAGATCGCCCAGGGGCGGGTGATACGCAGTATTTT.

This clonotype was counted only a few times. The rearrangement joins TRBV5-1 to TRBJ1-6; no clear D. With 0 bases removed from V and 11 bases from J, the gap between germline ends came to 9 bases. CDR1 and CDR2 from the germline V gene are SGHRS and YFSETQ. The CDR3 extends over 13 amino acids. CDR3 bases: TGCGCCAGCAGCTTGGATCAGAATCCACCCCTCCACTTT. It codes for CASSLDQNPPLHF.

This clonotype appeared many times. The CDR3 is CASSVGVAFTDTQYF. In DNA, the CDR3 is TGTGCCAGCAGCGTAGGGGTGGCATTCACAGATACGCAGTATTTT. The V call is TRBV9, the J call TRBJ2-3; unclear D gene. The length of the CDR3 is 15 residues. Trimming removed 0 bases from V and 2 bases from J, with 10 bases in between. Germline V gene data show CDR1 as SGDLS and CDR2 as YYNGEE.

The V and J genes are TRBV4-1 and TRBJ1-4; D may be TRBD1 (5 bases). CDR1 and CDR2 (germline): MGHRA, YSYEKL. Trimming stripped 3 bases from V and 8 bases from J, with 16 bases between. The CDR3 extends over 15 amino acids. The DNA for the CDR3 is TGCGCCAGCAGCCAGGTTTGGGGCGTTGGAGAAAAACTGTTTTTT. This sequence encodes CASSQVWGVGEKLFF.

V usage is TRBV7-2 and J usage is TRBJ1-5; maybe TRBD1 (6 bases). Trimming shortened V by 5 bases and J by 4 bases, and 15 bases separated the two germline ends. The CDR3 runs to 15 residues. CDR1 and CDR2 (germline): SGHTA, FQGNSA. Here the CDR3 DNA reads TGTGCCAGCAGCCTAGGAGGGGGGGGGAATCAGCCCCAGCATTTT. Its translation is CASSLGGGGNQPQHF.

This clonotype showed up many times. The gene calls are TRBV7-9 and TRBJ1-2, with a tentative D call TRBD1 (6 bases). Per the germline V gene, CDR1 is SEHNR and CDR2 is FQNEAQ (reference sequence). V gave up 0 bases and J gave up 4 bases, with 12 bases separating them. There are 15 residues in the CDR3. CDR3 protein: CASSLAGGTPYGYTF. The CDR3 bases are TGTGCCAGCAGCTTAGCTGGTGGGACACCCTATGGCTACACCTTC.